Given below is one T cell receptor beta chain in context. Its specificity is unknown. In TCRdb, the reads were re-called with MiXCR into one record per CDR3 protein. This table has about 920,000 distinct CDR3 sequences, around 30% appearing once. The data stem from a study of T cell repertoires in cytomegalovirus infection. Study context: HLA-B-restricted CMV epitopes that are well studied, plus recently identified HLA-C-restricted ones, were used by the study. CMV infection plus the matching HLA type was flagged by public TCR beta signatures. Study findings and constraints: CMV carriers having the relevant HLA were flagged by cumulative public TCR beta family frequency. HLA-C-restricted CMV-specific TCR beta clonotypes were dominant in the ex vivo response.

The CDR3 has 11 amino acids. Trimming took 8 bases from V and 6 from J, leaving 10 bases between them. Germline CDR1 and CDR2: SNHLY and FYNNEI. Source: cultured CD8+ T cells from PBMCs, taken from culture after CMV antigen stimulation. This TCR came from a human donor in good health (CMV status not recorded). Some clones in this sample may be carry-over from other donors' samples. The genes are TRBV2 and TRBJ1-1; tentative D call: TRBD1 (5 bases). The CDR3 DNA reads as TGTGCCAGCCTGGGGCTCTCTGAAGCTTTCTTT. Translation: CASLGLSEAFF.